This T cell receptor (beta chain) was recovered during a study of post-analysis software for immune sequencing data (dated by TCRdb to between 2014 and 2017). The study in broad terms: Recorded disease courses included relapsing-remitting, secondary progressive and progressive-relapsing multiple sclerosis, with some patients lacking subtype annotation. A subset of samples was prepared in parallel using single-end sample barcoding, then pooled and co-amplified after Illumina adapter ligation. The patient repertoires were compared against around eleven previously published healthy control repertoires obtained from donors aged about 6 to 28 years. Points the paper makes about the study in general: Significantly higher frequencies in patients than in controls were found for five or six TRBV segments, including TRBV5-6, TRBV5-1 and TRBV20-1. Normalized Chao1 diversity was significantly lower in multiple sclerosis patients than controls, suggesting substantial peripheral T-cell clonal expansion. The multiple sclerosis patient group was slightly younger than the control group. Direct clustering with F measure revealed strong co-clustering of samples prepared in the same batch, which led to a batch-effect correction.

The library was made by PCR. Sequencer: Illumina HiSeq 2500. Unique molecular identifiers were incorporated into TCR beta cDNA libraries to reduce PCR and sequencing biases. Every 1 to 10 million input T cells yielded around 500,000 cDNA molecules, meaning each molecule approximated one T cell. The same protocol used for the earlier healthy control dataset was applied to prepare and sequence the patient libraries. Samples belonging to the same batch were prepared together, multiplexed and sequenced on a shared HiSeq lane. As for the original processing: Raw barcoded reads were processed with MIGEC, discarding single-read molecular identifier groups before consensus assembly and CDR3 extraction. Clonotype tables were post-analysed with VDJtools, normalizing diversity by down-sampling all datasets to the smallest sample size. Repertoire overlap clustering matched CDR3 amino acid but not nucleotide sequences to correct batch-related cross-sample contamination. In-frame beta chains were kept once TCRdb had trimmed the public reads at Q25 with fastp and called clones with MiXCR. Rows matching on CDR3 protein sequence are summarized as one entry with the most common DNA and genes. TCRdb, not the authors, supplied the V and J calls. Here the sample has roughly 670,000 distinct CDR3 sequences; 55% to 60% occur a single time. Approximately 10% of the sample goes to the ten largest clones.

Including cysteine and phenylalanine, the CDR3 has 13 amino acids. Only CDR3 DNA is held: 39 bases, read in frame from base 1. A distance of 9 bases separates the germline ends of V and J, which lose 4 bases and 2 bases respectively. CDR1 and CDR2 (SGHTS, YDEGEE) derive from the germline V gene. Note on this clonotype: Its antigen is still unknown. No much larger clonotype is one base removed from it; base qualities were not supplied.

To demonstrate the VDJtools post-analysis software, TCR beta repertoires were profiled from the peripheral blood of about 13 young patients with multiple sclerosis. The patients with multiple sclerosis were children and adolescents between about 6 and 17 years of age. The V and J genes are TRBV5-8 and TRBJ2-5; the D gene is perhaps TRBD2, from 6 matching bases. This sequence was found in a girl aged 2 to 10 with multiple sclerosis. The sequencing sample was made of blood. In nucleotides, the sequence is TGTGCCAGCAGCCGGGAGTCGCAAGAGACCCAGTACTTC. Translated, it gives CASSRESQETQYF.